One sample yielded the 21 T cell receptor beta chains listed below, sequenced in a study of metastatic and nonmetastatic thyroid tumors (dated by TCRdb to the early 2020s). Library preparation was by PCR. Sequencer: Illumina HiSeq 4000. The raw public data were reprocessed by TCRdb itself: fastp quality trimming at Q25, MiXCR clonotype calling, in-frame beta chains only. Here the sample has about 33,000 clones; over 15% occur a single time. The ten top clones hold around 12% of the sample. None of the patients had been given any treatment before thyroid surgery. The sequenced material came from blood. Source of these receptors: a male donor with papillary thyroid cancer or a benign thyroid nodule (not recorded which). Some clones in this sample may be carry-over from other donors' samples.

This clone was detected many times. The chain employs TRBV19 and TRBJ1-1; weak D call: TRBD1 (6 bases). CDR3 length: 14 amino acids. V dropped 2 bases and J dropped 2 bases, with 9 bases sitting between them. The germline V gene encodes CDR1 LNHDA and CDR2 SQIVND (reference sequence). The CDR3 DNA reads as TGTGCCAGTAGTATACGGGGGCCCAACACTGAAGCTTTCTTT. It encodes CASSIRGPNTEAFF.

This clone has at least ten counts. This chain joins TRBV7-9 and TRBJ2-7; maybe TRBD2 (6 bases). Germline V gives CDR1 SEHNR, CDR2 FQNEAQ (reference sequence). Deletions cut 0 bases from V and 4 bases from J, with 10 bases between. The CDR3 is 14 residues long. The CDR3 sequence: CASSLAGGGYEQYF. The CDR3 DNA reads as TGTGCCAGCAGCTTAGCGGGAGGAGGGTACGAGCAGTACTTC.

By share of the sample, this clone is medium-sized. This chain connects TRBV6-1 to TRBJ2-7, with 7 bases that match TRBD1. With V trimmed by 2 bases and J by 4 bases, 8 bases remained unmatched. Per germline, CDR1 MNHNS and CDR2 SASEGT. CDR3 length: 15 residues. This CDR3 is CASSEPGQNPYEQYF. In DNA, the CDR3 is TGTGCCAGCAGTGAACCGGGACAGAACCCATACGAGCAGTACTTC.

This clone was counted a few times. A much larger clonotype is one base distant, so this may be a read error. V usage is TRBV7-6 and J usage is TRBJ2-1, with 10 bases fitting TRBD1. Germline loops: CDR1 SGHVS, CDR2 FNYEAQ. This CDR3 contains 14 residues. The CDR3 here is CVSSLGQGYNEQFF. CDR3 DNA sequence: TGTGTCAGCAGCTTGGGACAGGGGTACAATGAGCAGTTCTTC.

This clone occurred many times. The CDR3, as DNA: TGTGCCAGCAGTTTAGACCATCCGGCCAAATTGTCGGGCTACAATGAGCAGTTCTTC. Amino acid sequence: CASSLDHPAKLSGYNEQFF. The V and J genes are TRBV27 and TRBJ2-1; D gene unclear. V was shortened by 2 bases and J by 3 bases, with 23 bases between the two germline ends. The CDR3 runs to 19 residues. Germline CDR1 reads MNHEY; CDR2 reads SMNVEV (reference sequence).

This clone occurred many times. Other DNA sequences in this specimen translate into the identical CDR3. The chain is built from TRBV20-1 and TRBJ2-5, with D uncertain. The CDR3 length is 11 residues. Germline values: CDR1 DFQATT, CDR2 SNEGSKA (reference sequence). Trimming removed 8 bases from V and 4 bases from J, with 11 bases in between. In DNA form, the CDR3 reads TGCAGTTCGCCGTTAGGAGAGACCCAGTACTTC. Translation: CSSPLGETQYF.

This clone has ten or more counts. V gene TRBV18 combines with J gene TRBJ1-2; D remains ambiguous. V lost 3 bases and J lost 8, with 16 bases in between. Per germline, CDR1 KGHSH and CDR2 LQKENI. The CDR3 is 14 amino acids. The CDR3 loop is CASSPRTEGRGYTF. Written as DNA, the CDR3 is TGTGCCAGCTCACCCCGGACTGAGGGTAGAGGCTACACCTTC.

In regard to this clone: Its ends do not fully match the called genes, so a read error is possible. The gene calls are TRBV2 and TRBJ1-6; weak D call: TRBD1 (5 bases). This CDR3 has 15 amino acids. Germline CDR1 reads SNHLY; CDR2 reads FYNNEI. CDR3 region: CASSAAGRANSPLHF. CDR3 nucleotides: TGTGCCAGCAGTGCGGCAGGGAGGGCAAATTCACCGCTCCACTTT.

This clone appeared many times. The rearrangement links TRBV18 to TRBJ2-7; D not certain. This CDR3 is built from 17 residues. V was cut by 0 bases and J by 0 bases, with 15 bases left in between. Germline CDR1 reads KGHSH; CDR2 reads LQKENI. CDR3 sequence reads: CASSPPVGHSSSYEQYF. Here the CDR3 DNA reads TGTGCCAGCTCACCACCCGTAGGCCATTCGAGCTCCTACGAGCAGTACTTC. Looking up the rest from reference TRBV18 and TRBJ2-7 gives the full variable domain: NAGVMQNPRHLVRRRGQEARLRCSPMKGHSHVYWYRQLPEEGLKFMVYLQKENIIDESGMPKERFSAEFPKEGPSILRIQQVVRGDSAAYFCASSPPVGHSSSYEQYFGPGTRLTVT.

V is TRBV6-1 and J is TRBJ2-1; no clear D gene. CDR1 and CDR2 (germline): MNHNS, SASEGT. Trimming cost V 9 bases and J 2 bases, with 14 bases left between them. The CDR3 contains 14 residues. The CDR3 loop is CASLPTSTYNEQFF. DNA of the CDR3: TGTGCCAGTCTCCCGACCTCGACCTACAATGAGCAGTTCTTC.

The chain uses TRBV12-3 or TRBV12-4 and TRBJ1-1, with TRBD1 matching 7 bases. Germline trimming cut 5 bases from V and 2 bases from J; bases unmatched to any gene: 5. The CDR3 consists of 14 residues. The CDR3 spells CASSGGQINTEAFF. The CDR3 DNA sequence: TGTGCCAGCAGTGGGGGACAGATAAACACTGAAGCTTTCTTT.

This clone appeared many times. The CDR3 sequence is CASSYSGGRGTEAFF. DNA of the CDR3: TGTGCCAGCAGTTACTCGGGGGGGAGAGGCACTGAAGCTTTCTTT. The chain uses TRBV6-2 or TRBV6-3 and TRBJ1-1; D might be TRBD1 (5 bases). The germline gives CDR1 MNHEY, CDR2 SVGEGT. CDR3 length: 15 residues. The V end was cut by 0 bases, the J end by 4 bases, with 12 bases between.

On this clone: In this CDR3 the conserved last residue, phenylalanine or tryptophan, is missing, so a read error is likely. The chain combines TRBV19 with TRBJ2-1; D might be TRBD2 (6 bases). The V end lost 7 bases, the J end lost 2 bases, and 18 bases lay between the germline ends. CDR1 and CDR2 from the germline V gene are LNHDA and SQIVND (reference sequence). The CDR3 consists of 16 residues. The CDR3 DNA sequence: TGTGCCAGTATTATGGACCTAGCGAGTCCCTACAATGAGCAGTTCTCC. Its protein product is CASIMDLASPYNEQFS.

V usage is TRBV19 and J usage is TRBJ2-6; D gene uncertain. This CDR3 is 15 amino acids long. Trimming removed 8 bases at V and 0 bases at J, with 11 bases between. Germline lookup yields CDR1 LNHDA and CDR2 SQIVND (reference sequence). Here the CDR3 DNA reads TGTGCCAGTTCCGAGACAATCTCTGGGGCCAACGTCCTGACTTTC. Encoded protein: CASSETISGANVLTF.

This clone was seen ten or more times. CDR3 nucleotides: TGTGCCAGCAGCGTAGTGGGACAGGGGTCAGATACGCAGTATTTT. Protein sequence: CASSVVGQGSDTQYF. The rearrangement links TRBV9 to TRBJ2-3; 10 bases map to TRBD1. The CDR3 consists of 15 residues. CDR1 is SGDLS, CDR2 YYNGEE, per germline. The J segment lost 4 bases and the V segment lost 0 bases, leaving 2 bases of the junction unmatched.

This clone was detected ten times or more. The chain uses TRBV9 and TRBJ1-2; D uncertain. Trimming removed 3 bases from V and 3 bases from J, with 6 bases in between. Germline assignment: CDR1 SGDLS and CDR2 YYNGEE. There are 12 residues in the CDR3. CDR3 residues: CASSATDYGYTF. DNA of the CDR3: TGTGCCAGCAGCGCCACAGACTATGGCTACACCTTC.

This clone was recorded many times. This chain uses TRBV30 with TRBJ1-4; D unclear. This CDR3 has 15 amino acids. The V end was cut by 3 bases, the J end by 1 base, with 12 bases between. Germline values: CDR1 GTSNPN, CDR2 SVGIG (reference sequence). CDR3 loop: CAWSPEVVTNEKLFF. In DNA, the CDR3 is TGTGCCTGGAGCCCCGAAGTTGTAACTAATGAAAAACTGTTTTTT.

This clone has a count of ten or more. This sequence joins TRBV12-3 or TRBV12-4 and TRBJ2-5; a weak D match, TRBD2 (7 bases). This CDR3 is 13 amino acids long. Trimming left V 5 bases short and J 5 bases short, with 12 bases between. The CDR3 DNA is TGTGCCAGCAGTGGGGGGGCGGGGGAGACCCAGTACTTC. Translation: CASSGGAGETQYF.

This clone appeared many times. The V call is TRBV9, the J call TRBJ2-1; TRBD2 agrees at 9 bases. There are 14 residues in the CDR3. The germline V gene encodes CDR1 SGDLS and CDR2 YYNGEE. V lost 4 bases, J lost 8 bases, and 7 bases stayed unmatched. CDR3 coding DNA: TGTGCCAGCAGCTCCGGGACTAGCTCCCATGAGCAGTTCTTC. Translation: CASSSGTSSHEQFF.

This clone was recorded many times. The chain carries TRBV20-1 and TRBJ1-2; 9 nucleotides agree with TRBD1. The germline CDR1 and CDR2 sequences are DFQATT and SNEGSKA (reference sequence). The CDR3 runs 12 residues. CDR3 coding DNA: TGCAGCGGGACAGGGACGGACTATGGCTACACCTTC. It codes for CSGTGTDYGYTF.

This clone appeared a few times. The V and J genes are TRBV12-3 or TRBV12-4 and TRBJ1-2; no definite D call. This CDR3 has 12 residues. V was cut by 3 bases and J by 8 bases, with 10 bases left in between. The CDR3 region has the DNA TGTGCCAGCAGTTTTCAACGCGGGGGCTACACCTTC. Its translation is CASSFQRGGYTF.